These 31 T cell receptor beta chains share one sample of origin, sequenced in a study of breast tumors, draining lymph nodes, adjacent tissues. Breast cancer patients provided tissue from their axillary draining lymph nodes. MiXCR, run by TCRdb on the multiplex PCR reads, gives a single entry per CDR3 protein. The table has about 94,000 distinct CDR3 sequences, roughly 30% seen once; the top ten hold more than 7%. Sequencing input: axillary lymph node tissue. These TCRs come from a female donor with breast cancer. Some clones in this sample may be carry-over from other donors' samples.

As to this clonotype: A much larger clone differs by one base, so this may be a read error. The V gene is TRBV5-5, the J gene TRBJ1-3, with D unresolved. There are 15 residues in the CDR3. Germline CDR1 SGHKS, CDR2 YYEKEE (reference sequence). V shed 1 base and J shed 0 bases, with 8 bases lying between them. CDR3 in amino acids: CASSLIGTSGNTIYF. CDR3 bases: TGTGCCAGCAGCTTGATCGGAACCTCTGGAAACACCATATATTTT.

This clonotype has ten or more counts. V is TRBV18 and J is TRBJ2-2; TRBD2 aligns across 10 bases. Germline CDR1 reads KGHSH; CDR2 reads LQKENI. The CDR3 runs 15 residues. V was clipped by 2 bases and J by 6 bases; unmatched bases: 3. The CDR3 here is CASSPSSGRAGELFF. CDR3 in DNA: TGTGCCAGCTCACCATCTAGCGGGAGAGCCGGGGAGCTGTTTTTT.

This clonotype has ten or more counts. Here the CDR3 DNA reads TGTGCCAGCAGCTCCGCGCCATCCTACGAGCAGTACTTC. It yields the protein CASSSAPSYEQYF. The chain recombines TRBV7-8 with TRBJ2-7; unclear D gene. The CDR3 runs to 13 residues. Trimming shortened V by 4 bases and J by 1 base, and 8 bases separated the two germline ends. CDR1 is SGHVS, CDR2 FQNEAQ, per germline.

This clonotype has a count of ten or more. This chain connects TRBV6-6 to TRBJ2-6; 9 nucleotides match TRBD1. The CDR3 is made up of 17 amino acids. Unmatched junction bases numbered 5, after V lost 5 bases and J lost 0 bases. Germline V CDR1 and CDR2: MNHNY, SVGAGI (reference sequence). The CDR3 region is CASSSTGGGSGANVLTF. The CDR3 DNA sequence: TGTGCCAGCAGTAGCACAGGGGGCGGCTCTGGGGCCAACGTCCTGACTTTC.

By its share, this clonotype is medium-sized. The gene calls are TRBV15 and TRBJ2-3; D is possibly TRBD2 (6 bases). This CDR3 spans 14 amino acids. V lost 1 base and J lost 4, with 9 bases in between. Germline V gene sequence: CDR1 LNHNV, CDR2 YYDKDF (reference sequence). The CDR3 DNA reads as TGTGCCACCAGCAGAGGACTAGATTCAGATACGCAGTATTTT. Its protein product is CATSRGLDSDTQYF. The full variable domain, in which reference TRBV15 and TRBJ2-3 provide the parts outside the CDR3, is DAMVIQNPRYQVTQFGKPVTLSCSQTLNHNVMYWYQQKSSQAPKLLFHYYDKDFNNEADTPDNFQSRRPNTSFCFLDIRSPGLGDTAMYLCATSRGLDSDTQYFGPGTRLTVL.

As regards this clonotype: An end of the junction does not agree with germline; a read error may underlie this. V gene TRBV20-1 combines with J gene TRBJ1-6; D ambiguous. CDR3 length: 17 residues. The V gene's germline CDR1 is DFQATT and CDR2 SNEGSKA (reference sequence). The CDR3 loop reads CSASESGSGSYNSPLHF. The CDR3 DNA reads TGCAGTGCTAGTGAGAGCGGGTCTGGCTCCTACAATTCACCCCTCCACTTT.

This clonotype was seen at least ten times. This chain links TRBV6-1 with TRBJ2-1, with 7 bases matching TRBD1. Trimming took 3 bases from V and 6 from J; bases not matched to a gene: 2. Germline V gene data show CDR1 as MNHNS and CDR2 as SASEGT. The CDR3 spans 13 residues. CDR3 amino acids: CASSEWTGNEQFF. As DNA, the CDR3 is TGTGCCAGCAGTGAGTGGACAGGCAATGAGCAGTTCTTC.

This clonotype was seen many times. This rearrangement joins TRBV28 to TRBJ2-7; 8 nucleotides agree with TRBD1. The germline V gene encodes CDR1 MDHEN and CDR2 SYDVKM. This CDR3 is built from 13 residues. Losses at the gene ends were 2 bases for V and 9 bases for J; bases not matched to a gene: 6. The CDR3 region is CASSLQGALVQYF. The CDR3 DNA reads TGTGCCAGCAGTTTACAGGGGGCGTTGGTGCAGTACTTC.

This clonotype was counted many times. The chain combines TRBV28 with TRBJ1-5; the D is unclear. Germline CDR1 MDHEN, CDR2 SYDVKM. Trimming took off 7 bases at V and 0 bases at J, with 4 bases between the two ends. The CDR3 loop spans 12 amino acids. DNA of the CDR3: TGTGCCAGCACACTTAGCAATCAGCCCCAGCATTTT. This translates into CASTLSNQPQHF.

This clonotype was recorded many times. This chain joins TRBV6-1 and TRBJ1-5, with TRBD1 matching 7 bases. This CDR3 has 17 residues. The V gene end was trimmed by 8 bases and the J gene end by 3 bases; junction bases not matched to a gene: 16. Germline V lookup: CDR1 MNHNS, CDR2 SASEGT. CDR3 residues: CASRGAGTANLNQPQHF. The CDR3 region has the DNA TGTGCCAGCCGAGGGGCTGGGACAGCCAACCTCAATCAGCCCCAGCATTTT.

This clonotype was seen at least ten times. The J gene is TRBJ1-2, the V gene TRBV19; TRBD1 might be the D (5 bases). Trimming took off 8 bases at V and 5 bases at J, with 12 bases between the two ends. CDR3 length equals 12 residues. The germline V gene has CDR1 LNHDA and CDR2 SQIVND (reference sequence). The CDR3 DNA reads TGTGCCAGTGCCGGGACCGCGTATGGCTACACCTTC. Its translation: CASAGTAYGYTF.

This clonotype was recorded many times. V and J are TRBV20-1 and TRBJ1-3, with D hard to call. CDR3 size: 12 residues. CDR1 is DFQATT, CDR2 SNEGSKA, per germline (reference sequence). The ends were cut back, 3 bases at V and 1 base at J, with 4 bases in the middle. The CDR3 protein is CSASQSGNTIYF. The DNA for the CDR3 is TGCAGTGCTAGTCAATCTGGAAACACCATATATTTT.

There are many counts of this clonotype. This chain links TRBV6-1 with TRBJ2-7; tentative D call: TRBD1 (6 bases). Trimming pared 10 bases from V and 0 bases from J, leaving 16 bases between. Germline CDR1 reads MNHNS; CDR2 reads SASEGT. The CDR3 is 14 amino acids. The CDR3 protein is CATCPRGLSYEQYF. The CDR3 DNA follows: TGTGCCACATGCCCCAGGGGCCTCTCCTACGAGCAGTACTTC.

This chain uses TRBV20-1 with TRBJ2-5; 9 positions agree with TRBD2. The ends lost 6 bases at V and 5 bases at J; junction bases unmatched: 10. The CDR3 spans 14 residues. CDR1 and CDR2 from the germline V gene are DFQATT and SNEGSKA (reference sequence). The CDR3, as DNA: TGCAGTGCCCCCCGCGGGAGGGCCGTTGAGACCCAGTACTTC. Its translation is CSAPRGRAVETQYF.

Notes on this clonotype: One end of the junction varies from germline; a read error may be responsible. The chain uses TRBV7-3 and TRBJ1-2; TRBD1 might be the D (5 bases). Germline V gives CDR1 SGHTA, CDR2 FQGTGA. The CDR3 has 14 residues. The CDR3 here is CARRVAGANYGYTF. The CDR3 region has the DNA TGTGCCCGCAGGGTAGCGGGAGCTAACTATGGCTACACCTTC.

This clonotype was observed a handful of times. Being one base from a much bigger clone, this may be a read error. The chain uses TRBV7-2 and TRBJ2-1; 8 bases align to TRBD2. Germline V gives CDR1 SGHTA, CDR2 FQGNSA. The CDR3 runs to 15 residues. CDR3 protein: CASSLSGSIGNEQLF. The CDR3 region has the DNA TGTGCCAGCAGCTTAAGCGGGAGTATAGGAAATGAGCAGCTCTTC. The complete variable domain, with remaining parts taken from reference TRBV7-2 and TRBJ2-1, reads GAGVSQSPSNKVTEKGKDVELRCDPISGHTALYWYRQSLGQGLEFLIYFQGNSAPDKSGLPSDRFSAERTGGSVSTLTIQRTQQEDSAVYLCASSLSGSIGNEQLFGPGTRLTVL.

In its sample, this clonotype was seen many times. The chain uses TRBV7-2 and TRBJ2-3; 10 nucleotides match TRBD2. The V gene end was trimmed by 4 bases and the J gene end by 4 bases; junction bases not matched to a gene: 5. The CDR3 length is 15 residues. CDR1 and CDR2 (germline): SGHTA, FQGNSA. The CDR3 spells CASSWPGTSADTQYF. The CDR3 DNA follows: TGTGCCAGCAGCTGGCCCGGGACTAGCGCAGATACGCAGTATTTT. The variable domain in full, with the rest retrieved from reference TRBV7-2 and TRBJ2-3, is GAGVSQSPSNKVTEKGKDVELRCDPISGHTALYWYRQSLGQGLEFLIYFQGNSAPDKSGLPSDRFSAERTGGSVSTLTIQRTQQEDSAVYLCASSWPGTSADTQYFGPGTRLTVL.

This clonotype was found many times. V is TRBV4-1 and J is TRBJ2-2; TRBD1 or TRBD2 may be the D gene (7 bases each). The germline V gene encodes CDR1 MGHRA and CDR2 YSYEKL. V shed 3 bases and J shed 7 bases, with 15 bases lying between them. The CDR3 has 15 amino acids. The CDR3 DNA is TGCGCCAGCAGCCAGTACGACAGGGAGGGCGGGGAGCTGTTTTTT. Translating gives CASSQYDREGGELFF.

This clonotype was recorded many times. The chain employs TRBV11-2 and TRBJ2-2; D remains ambiguous. CDR3 length: 13 amino acids. The V and J ends lost 6 bases and 9 bases respectively, with 14 bases between them. Germline CDR1 reads SGHAT; CDR2 reads FQNNGV. CDR3 DNA: TGTGCCAGCAGTTTCGTGGCTGCCCGGGAGCTGTTTTTT. This gives the protein CASSFVAARELFF.

This clonotype appeared many times. The chain links TRBV12-3 or TRBV12-4 to TRBJ2-1; TRBD2 matches 16 bases. CDR3 size: 16 residues. V shed 6 bases and J 6 bases; nucleotides not matched to a gene: 5. CDR3 amino acids: CASSSGTSGRGNEQFF. In DNA, the CDR3 is TGTGCCAGCAGCTCCGGGACTAGCGGGAGGGGCAATGAGCAGTTCTTC.

This clonotype was recorded at least ten times. The chain has TRBV19 and TRBJ1-3; tentative D call: TRBD1 (6 bases). Trimming left V 8 bases short and J 3 bases short, with 11 bases between. CDR1 LNHDA and CDR2 SQIVND come from the germline V gene (reference sequence). There are 13 residues in the CDR3. DNA for the CDR3: TGTGCCAGTGACAGGAAAGATGGAAACACCATATATTTT. Residues: CASDRKDGNTIYF.

The rearrangement uses TRBV5-4 and TRBJ2-5; D possibly corresponds to TRBD2 (5 bases). V was clipped by 4 bases and J by 1 base, with 14 bases between them. The germline V gene encodes CDR1 SGHNT and CDR2 YYREEE (reference sequence). The CDR3 length is 15 residues. The CDR3 bases are TGTGCCAGCAGCCCAGGAACTAGAGGCCAAGAGACCCAGTACTTC. Protein product: CASSPGTRGQETQYF.

The gene calls are TRBV5-4 and TRBJ2-3; D might be TRBD2 (6 bases). The CDR3 is 17 amino acids. CDR1 is SGHNT and CDR2 is YYREEE in the germline V gene (reference sequence). The V gene lost 2 bases and the J gene lost 2 bases, with 18 bases spanning the gap. The CDR3 region is CASSFHLRLENTDTQYF. For the CDR3, the DNA is TGTGCCAGCAGCTTCCACTTACGACTAGAGAACACAGATACGCAGTATTTT. Full variable domain (missing parts from reference TRBV5-4 and TRBJ2-3): ETGVTQSPTHLIKTRGQQVTLRCSSQSGHNTVSWYQQALGQGPQFIFQYYREEENGRGNFPPRFSGLQFPNYSSELNVNALELDDSALYLCASSFHLRLENTDTQYFGPGTRLTVL.

This clonotype has ten or more counts. This chain links TRBV30 with TRBJ2-1; D is uncertain. The CDR3 spans 12 residues. V was clipped by 5 bases and J by 1 base, with 6 bases between them. In germline, CDR1 is GTSNPN, CDR2 SVGIG (reference sequence). CDR3 region: CAWGGSYNEQFF. CDR3 coding DNA: TGTGCCTGGGGCGGATCCTACAATGAGCAGTTCTTC.

This clonotype showed up many times. The chain recombines TRBV10-3 with TRBJ2-1, with 11 nucleotides matching TRBD2. V lost 6 bases to trimming and J lost 5 bases; unmatched junction nucleotides: 9. The CDR3 consists of 16 residues. From germline, CDR1 is ENHRY and CDR2 SYGVKD. The CDR3 bases are TGTGCCATCAGCGGGACTAGCGGATTAGTCCACAATGAGCAGTTCTTC. Translated, it gives CAISGTSGLVHNEQFF.

The rearrangement uses TRBV5-4 and TRBJ2-1, with 15 bases that match TRBD2. From germline, CDR1 is SGHNT and CDR2 YYREEE (reference sequence). This CDR3 has 15 amino acids. Trimming removed 7 bases from V and 4 bases from J; junction bases left unmatched: 3. The CDR3 DNA reads as TGTGCCAGCGGGACTAGCGGGAGGACTTACAATGAGCAGTTCTTC. This gives the protein CASGTSGRTYNEQFF.

Of note for this clonotype: A much more abundant neighbour one base away suggests this may be a read error. The rearrangement joins TRBV7-9 to TRBJ2-4; D might be TRBD1 (5 bases). Germline CDR1 reads SEHNR; CDR2 reads FQNEAQ (reference sequence). The CDR3 covers 15 residues. The CDR3 DNA reads TGTGCCAGCAGCTTAGTCGACCAGGACAAAAACATTCAGCACTTC. Residues: CASSLVDQDKNIQHF.

This clonotype has at least ten counts. This chain links TRBV12-3 or TRBV12-4 with TRBJ1-2, with D hard to call. Trimming stripped 7 bases from V and 4 bases from J, with 16 bases between. The CDR3 totals 14 residues. CDR3 amino acids: CASNAIPDLYGYTF. The CDR3 DNA reads as TGTGCCAGCAATGCGATTCCAGACCTCTATGGCTACACCTTC.

This clonotype appeared many times. The gene calls are TRBV11-1 and TRBJ1-1; the D is unclear. CDR1 SGHAT and CDR2 FQDESV come from the germline V gene (reference sequence). The CDR3 consists of 13 residues. Trimming took 1 base from V and 0 from J, leaving 3 bases between them. CDR3 sequence reads: CASSLEMNTEAFF. CDR3 DNA sequence: TGTGCCAGCAGCTTAGAAATGAACACTGAAGCTTTCTTT. The whole variable domain, filled in from reference TRBV11-1 and TRBJ1-1, reads EAEVAQSPRYKITEKSQAVAFWCDPISGHATLYWYRQILGQGPELLVQFQDESVVDDSQLPKDRFSAERLKGVDSTLKIQPAELGDSAMYLCASSLEMNTEAFFGQGTRLTVV.

On this clonotype: This sequence may be a read error, since a much larger clone differs from it by one base. The chain is built from TRBV7-9 and TRBJ1-1; TRBD1 might be the D (6 bases). The CDR3 runs to 13 residues. Germline V gives CDR1 SEHNR, CDR2 FQNEAQ (reference sequence). The CDR3 reads CASSLEGVTEDFF. In nucleotides, the CDR3 is TGTGCCAGCAGCTTAGAGGGGGTCACTGAAGATTTCTTT.

This clonotype was seen many times. This chain uses TRBV19 with TRBJ1-4; 8 bases are a match to TRBD1. Losses at the gene ends were 5 bases for V and 7 bases for J; bases not matched to a gene: 6. The CDR3 sequence is 14 residues long. The germline V gene has CDR1 LNHDA and CDR2 SQIVND (reference sequence). CDR3 region: CASSPDRGTEKLFF. Written as DNA, the CDR3 is TGTGCCAGTAGTCCCGACAGGGGTACTGAAAAACTGTTTTTT.